The 9 T cell receptor beta chains in this list originate from one sample, sequenced in a study of response to subunit inactivated influenza vaccine. TCRdb independently ran MiXCR on the RT-PCR reads; one entry per CDR3 protein. This table has 250,000 to 350,000 distinct CDR3 sequences, about 20% appearing once. The sequences come from PBMCs from blood, collected around 22 months after vaccination. The receptors were sampled from a man between 50 and 75 years old who received an inactivated influenza vaccine.

This clonotype showed up just a few times. The J gene is TRBJ1-5, the V gene TRBV12-3 or TRBV12-4, with D unclear. The V gene lost 1 base and the J gene lost 7 bases, with 11 bases spanning the gap. CDR3 length: 14 amino acids. CDR3 DNA sequence: TGTGCCAGCAGTTTAGACAGTGTCATCCAGCCCCAGCATTTT. Translating gives CASSLDSVIQPQHF.

The chain links TRBV12-3 or TRBV12-4 to TRBJ2-5; TRBD1 matches at 8 bases. There are 15 residues in the CDR3. The trim removed 4 bases at V and 7 bases at J, leaving 11 bases unmatched. The CDR3: CASSSPTGAFGTQYF. DNA of the CDR3: TGTGCCAGCAGTTCCCCGACAGGGGCTTTCGGGACCCAGTACTTC.

J is TRBJ1-5 and V is TRBV20-1; TRBD1 might be the D (5 bases). Between the trimmed V and J ends, which lost 3 bases and 0 bases, there was a span of 9 bases. The CDR3 is 14 residues long. CDR1 and CDR2 from the germline V gene are DFQATT and SNEGSKA (reference sequence). The CDR3 here is CSARAGYSNQPQHF. CDR3 DNA: TGCAGTGCTAGGGCAGGGTATAGCAATCAGCCCCAGCATTTT.

In this sample, this clonotype turned up a few times. The chain couples TRBV27 to TRBJ1-1, with D uncertain. The germline V gene encodes CDR1 MNHEY and CDR2 SMNVEV (reference sequence). This CDR3 comprises 17 residues. Trimming cost V 5 bases and J 4 bases, with 23 bases left between them. The CDR3 reads CASSPSPFSGGVTEAFF. The CDR3 region has the DNA TGTGCCAGCAGTCCCTCCCCGTTTTCGGGCGGCGTCACTGAAGCTTTCTTT.

This clonotype was seen at least ten times. V usage is TRBV11-1 and J usage is TRBJ1-1, with TRBD1 matching 7 bases. This CDR3 comprises 19 residues. J gave up 0 bases and V 5 bases, and 18 bases lay outside the gene matches. The germline CDR1 and CDR2 sequences are SGHAT and FQDESV (reference sequence). The CDR3 reads CASSLTQGVGFQMNTEAFF. The CDR3 coding sequence is TGTGCCAGCAGCCTAACCCAGGGGGTTGGATTCCAAATGAACACTGAAGCTTTCTTT.

This chain links TRBV6-1 with TRBJ2-7, with TRBD1 as a possible D gene (6 bases). The CDR3 runs to 15 residues. Germline loops: CDR1 MNHNS, CDR2 SASEGT. Deletions cut 3 bases from V and 2 bases from J, with 14 bases between. As DNA, the CDR3 is TGTGCCAGCAGTGATTTTGGGACAACAACCTACGAGCAGTACTTC. This gives the protein CASSDFGTTTYEQYF.

The table lists this clonotype with a count of one. Relative to the germline gene, one junction end is altered; a read error may explain this. This sequence joins TRBV28 and TRBJ1-1, with a possible D match to TRBD1 (6 bases). Germline V lookup: CDR1 MDHEN, CDR2 SYDVKM. CDR3 length equals 15 residues. The CDR3, as DNA: TGTGCCAGCAATTTATCGACAGGAGGGGGAACTGAAGCTTTCTTT. This sequence encodes CASNLSTGGGTEAFF.

This chain joins TRBV4-1 and TRBJ1-1; D not certain. Germline values: CDR1 MGHRA, CDR2 YSYEKL. This CDR3 has 14 residues. Between the trimmed V and J ends, which lost 3 bases and 2 bases, there was a span of 10 bases. Here the CDR3 reads CASSHVGKNTEAFF. The CDR3 nucleotides are TGCGCCAGCAGCCACGTAGGGAAAAACACTGAAGCTTTCTTT.

V is TRBV29-1 and J is TRBJ1-2; D might be TRBD1 (5 bases). Trimming shortened V by 3 bases and J by 4 bases, and 9 bases separated the two germline ends. The CDR3 runs 12 residues. Germline CDR1 is SQVTM and CDR2 is ANQGSEA. The CDR3 protein is CSVEVGGYGYTF. Written as DNA, the CDR3 is TGCAGCGTTGAGGTGGGGGGCTATGGCTACACCTTC.